Below are 8 T cell receptor beta chains sequenced from a single sample in a study of cytomegalovirus exposure and HLA in healthy donors. The PCR ran on 60 Vbeta and 13 Jbeta primers. Here immunoSEQ multiplex PCR was the method, and the copy in TCRdb shows in-frame clones only, minus some. The data show some 120,000 clones, with about 80% seen just once and roughly 2% held by the top ten. What was sequenced was PBMCs. The receptors originated from a young man in good health and CMV-seronegative.

The chain joins TRBV5-8 to TRBJ2-6; D is perhaps TRBD2 (6 bases). The CDR3 totals 15 residues. Trimming cost V 4 bases and J 3 bases, with 11 bases left between them. CDR1 is SGHTS, CDR2 YDEGEE, per germline. CDR3 in amino acids: CASSPAGSGANVLTF. CDR3 bases: TGTGCCAGCAGCCCGGCCGGGAGTGGGGCCAACGTCCTGACTTTC.

V gene TRBV5-5 combines with J gene TRBJ2-7; 7 bases fit TRBD2. Germline V gene data show CDR1 as SGHKS and CDR2 as YYEKEE (reference sequence). V was clipped by 3 bases and J by 3 bases; unmatched bases: 6. CDR3 length: 14 residues. CDR3 bases: TGTGCCAGCAGCTCCGGGGGAGGGAACTACGAGCAGTACTTC. Residues: CASSSGGGNYEQYF.

CDR3 coding DNA: TGTGCCAGCAGTGAAGCGCCTACGAGACAGAACTCTGGAAACACCATATATTTT. Its protein product is CASSEAPTRQNSGNTIYF. The chain links TRBV2 to TRBJ1-3, with D possibly being TRBD1 (5 bases). V was pared by 0 bases and J by 0 bases, with 15 bases between. The CDR3 totals 18 residues. Germline CDR1 is SNHLY and CDR2 is FYNNEI. The full variable domain, with the rest looked up from reference TRBV2 and TRBJ1-3, is EPEVTQTPSHQVTQMGQEVILRCVPISNHLYFYWYRQILGQKVEFLVSFYNNEISEKSEIFDDQFSVERPDGSNFTLKIRSTKLEDSAMYFCASSEAPTRQNSGNTIYFGEGSWLTVV.

The J gene is TRBJ1-1, the V gene TRBV5-4; 9 bases are a match to TRBD1. J was trimmed by 4 bases and V by 2 bases; bases with no gene match: 3. CDR3 length: 14 amino acids. Looked up from germline, CDR1 is SGHNT and CDR2 is YYREEE (reference sequence). The CDR3 here is CASSFDRGGTEAFF. CDR3 bases: TGTGCCAGCAGCTTTGACAGGGGGGGCACTGAAGCTTTCTTT.

The rearrangement joins TRBV6-4 to TRBJ2-3; 13 nucleotides agree with TRBD2. Per the germline V gene, CDR1 is MRHNA and CDR2 is SNTAGT. The CDR3 runs to 14 residues. The junction had 1 base not matched to a gene; V was cut back by 8 bases and J by 2 bases. The CDR3 loop is CASGTSGDTDTQYF. The CDR3 region has the DNA TGTGCCAGCGGGACTAGCGGGGACACAGATACGCAGTATTTT.

The chain combines TRBV5-4 with TRBJ2-2; perhaps TRBD2 as D (5 bases). The germline gives CDR1 SGHNT, CDR2 YYREEE (reference sequence). The CDR3 loop spans 16 amino acids. The ends were cut back, 0 bases at V and 5 bases at J, with 14 bases in the middle. The CDR3 nucleotides read TGTGCCAGCAGCTTGGGAGGGCCCCCGGGGACCGGGGAGCTGTTTTTT. Protein sequence: CASSLGGPPGTGELFF.

CDR3 sequence: CASSLSGGRGEQYF. The DNA of the CDR3 is TGCGCCAGCAGCTTAAGCGGGGGGAGGGGCGAGCAGTACTTC. V and J are TRBV5-1 and TRBJ2-7; 9 positions agree with TRBD2. Trimming removed 2 bases from V and 6 bases from J; junction bases left unmatched: 6. Germline V gene lookup returns CDR1 SGHRS and CDR2 YFSETQ. The CDR3 totals 14 residues.

This rearrangement joins TRBV6-5 to TRBJ1-2; no clear D. Trimming left V 8 bases short and J 2 bases short, with 15 bases between. The CDR3 loop spans 14 amino acids. From germline, CDR1 is MNHEY and CDR2 SVGAGI. CDR3 nucleotides: TGTGCCAGCCGCGTTGATGGGAGAAACTATGGCTACACCTTC. As protein: CASRVDGRNYGYTF.